This passage covers 5 T cell receptor beta chains from one sample sequenced in a study of blood T cell repertoires in COVID-19. Using immunoSEQ multiplex PCR, the repertoire was profiled, and TCRdb retains in-frame clones only, with some absent. The data hold a few hundred thousand clones, with over 80% observed a single time. Source material: peripheral blood. The source is a woman aged 50 to 60 with active or convalescent COVID-19.

The chain recombines TRBV6-5 with TRBJ1-2; the D is unclear. Deletions cut 2 bases from V and 4 bases from J, with 8 bases between. This CDR3 contains 13 residues. The V gene's germline CDR1 is MNHEY and CDR2 SVGAGI. The CDR3 sequence: CASSYPGGYGYTF. The CDR3 DNA reads TGTGCCAGCAGTTACCCGGGTGGCTATGGCTACACCTTC.

This chain links TRBV5-1 with TRBJ2-2; the match to TRBD1 covers 8 bases. The germline gives CDR1 SGHRS, CDR2 YFSETQ. V lost 5 bases, J lost 6 bases, and 3 bases stayed unmatched. The CDR3 length is 13 residues. The CDR3 DNA follows: TGCGCCAGCAGGACAGGGGTCGCCGGGGAGCTGTTTTTT. Translating gives CASRTGVAGELFF.

The V and J genes are TRBV10-3 and TRBJ2-1, with a possible D match to TRBD1 (6 bases). The length of the CDR3 is 16 residues. Germline assignment: CDR1 ENHRY and CDR2 SYGVKD. V was shortened by 3 bases and J by 4 bases, with 16 bases between the two germline ends. In DNA, the CDR3 is TGTGCCATCAGTGACCCGGTACGCAGGGGATACAATGAGCAGTTCTTC. It translates to CAISDPVRRGYNEQFF.

This clone was recorded only once. The V and J genes are TRBV29-1 and TRBJ1-2; maybe TRBD1 (5 bases). The CDR3 loop spans 16 amino acids. CDR1 and CDR2 from the germline V gene are SQVTM and ANQGSEA. V lost 1 base and J 5 bases, leaving 20 bases between the germline ends. This chain's CDR3 is CSVEGSNAGQPYGYTF. The CDR3 DNA follows: TGCAGCGTTGAAGGCTCCAATGCCGGACAACCATATGGCTACACCTTC.

This rearrangement joins TRBV10-2 to TRBJ2-1; TRBD2 matches at 12 bases. The CDR3 is 17 residues long. V lost 3 bases and J lost 3; bases outside the gene matches: 6. CDR1 WSHSY and CDR2 SAAADI come from the germline V gene. This CDR3 is CASSDDGLAGHYNEQFF. CDR3 nucleotide sequence: TGCGCCAGCAGTGACGACGGACTAGCGGGACACTACAATGAGCAGTTCTTC.